Below are 21 T cell receptor beta chains sequenced from a single sample in a study of blood T cells in healthy people across ages. A J-beta primer mix and a sample-barcoded 5' primer were used in a second PCR of roughly 7 to 12 cycles. TCRdb redid the calling of the 5' RACE reads with MiXCR, one entry per CDR3 protein. The sample holds over 1,300,000 distinct CDR3 sequences; almost 60% are singletons and the top ten take about 6.3%. The sequencing input was blood. The receptors stem from a young man in good health.

This chain joins TRBV10-3 and TRBJ1-5, with D unclear. V was clipped by 5 bases and J by 5 bases, with 13 bases between them. CDR1 and CDR2 (germline): ENHRY, SYGVKD. This CDR3 spans 14 amino acids. This CDR3 is CAISPSRTDQPQHF. The DNA for the CDR3 is TGTGCCATCAGTCCCTCCAGAACGGATCAGCCCCAGCATTTT.

The chain couples TRBV4-3 to TRBJ2-1, with D possibly matching TRBD2 (7 bases). CDR1 is LGHNA and CDR2 is YSLEER in the germline V gene. Trimming removed 1 base at V and 12 bases at J, with 13 bases between. This CDR3 contains 13 residues. The CDR3 region has the DNA TGCGCCAGCAGCCAAGCCGCGGGGGCTGGGCAGTTCTTC. It translates to CASSQAAGAGQFF.

This clonotype turned up a few times. V usage is TRBV20-1 and J usage is TRBJ2-7; D not resolved. The CDR3 has 13 residues. Trimming removed 6 bases at V and 3 bases at J, with 15 bases between. CDR1 is DFQATT, CDR2 SNEGSKA, per germline (reference sequence). The CDR3 reads CSAVVRSGYEQYF. CDR3 nucleotides: TGCAGTGCCGTAGTCAGGTCGGGCTACGAGCAGTACTTC.

The rearrangement joins TRBV12-3 or TRBV12-4 to TRBJ1-4; perhaps TRBD1 as D (5 bases). The CDR3 runs 14 residues. The germline V and J ends were trimmed by 10 bases and 7 bases, with 19 bases remaining between them. The CDR3: CATAARAGGEKLFF. Here the CDR3 DNA reads TGTGCCACCGCAGCCCGGGCCGGGGGTGAAAAACTGTTTTTT.

V is TRBV29-1 and J is TRBJ2-5, with D possibly matching TRBD1 (5 bases). Trimming removed 3 bases at V and 1 base at J, with 9 bases between. The CDR3 is made up of 13 amino acids. Germline V CDR1 and CDR2: SQVTM, ANQGSEA. The CDR3 coding sequence is TGCAGCGTTGACTGGGGCTCCCAAGAGACCCAGTACTTC. Translated, it gives CSVDWGSQETQYF. Full variable domain (remainder filled in from reference TRBV29-1 and TRBJ2-5): SAVISQKPSRDICQRGTSLTIQCQVDSQVTMMFWYRQQPGQSLTLIATANQGSEATYESGFVIDKFPISRPNLTFSTLTVSNMSPEDSSIYLCSVDWGSQETQYFGPGTRLLVL.

The J gene is TRBJ2-7, the V gene TRBV6-2 or TRBV6-3, with D possibly being TRBD1 or TRBD2 (5 bases each). Germline V lookup: CDR1 MNHEY, CDR2 SVGEGT. The CDR3 is 17 residues long. The ends were cut back, 0 bases at V and 4 bases at J, with 19 bases in the middle. The CDR3 sequence is CASSYSLEPGRQYEQYF. As DNA, the CDR3 is TGTGCCAGCAGTTACTCCTTGGAACCGGGACGCCAATACGAGCAGTACTTC.

In nucleotides, the CDR3 is TGCGCCAGCAGCCCTTATGGGCTAGCGGGGGGGGAAAACACAGATACGCAGTATTTT. This codes for CASSPYGLAGGENTDTQYF. V usage is TRBV4-1 and J usage is TRBJ2-3, with 12 positions matching TRBD2. V shed 4 bases, J shed 2 bases, and the junction held 13 bases outside the gene matches. CDR1 is MGHRA and CDR2 is YSYEKL in the germline V gene. The CDR3 extends over 19 amino acids.

In regard to this clonotype: Sequence at one end of the junction differs from germline and may be a read error. This chain links TRBV6-4 with TRBJ2-1, with 7 bases fitting TRBD1. The CDR3 spans 15 residues. The germline V gene has CDR1 MRHNA and CDR2 SNTAGT. For the CDR3, the DNA is TGTGCCTGCAGTGACTCGACAGGGTTAAGCAATGAGCAGTTCTTC. Translation gives CACSDSTGLSNEQFF.

The V gene is TRBV7-9, the J gene TRBJ2-1, with 8 bases identical to TRBD2. Trimming took 5 bases from V and 8 from J; bases not matched to a gene: 8. CDR3 length: 14 amino acids. CDR1 is SEHNR, CDR2 FQNEAQ, per germline (reference sequence). CDR3 nucleotide sequence: TGTGCCAGCAGCCGCGCTAGCGGGTGGGATGAGCAGTTCTTC. Amino acid sequence: CASSRASGWDEQFF.

The CDR3 spells CASSSDRGRRMNTEAFF. DNA for the CDR3: TGTGCCAGCAGTTCGGACAGGGGGCGTCGGATGAACACTGAAGCTTTCTTT. The V and J genes are TRBV2 and TRBJ1-1; TRBD1 aligns across 11 bases. The ends lost 5 bases at V and 0 bases at J; junction bases unmatched: 8. The CDR3 has 17 residues. The germline V gene encodes CDR1 SNHLY and CDR2 FYNNEI.

This clonotype came up a few times. The CDR3 DNA is TGCGCCAGCGGGACAGAGGTAGCCGGGGAGCTGTTTTTT. Translating gives CASGTEVAGELFF. The V call is TRBV5-1, the J call TRBJ2-2, with TRBD1 matching over 7 bases. The germline V gene encodes CDR1 SGHRS and CDR2 YFSETQ. The CDR3 loop spans 13 amino acids. V was pared by 7 bases and J by 6 bases, with 6 bases of the junction left unmatched.

The rearrangement uses TRBV3-1 and TRBJ1-4, with 7 bases that match TRBD1. Germline lookup yields CDR1 LGHDT and CDR2 YNNKEL (reference sequence). V shed 4 bases and J 8 bases; nucleotides not matched to a gene: 16. The CDR3 sequence is 17 residues long. This CDR3 is CASSLSSDRPRREKLFF. CDR3 coding DNA: TGTGCCAGCAGCCTATCTTCGGACAGGCCGCGGCGGGAAAAACTGTTTTTT. Together with reference TRBV3-1 and TRBJ1-4, the CDR3 gives the full variable domain: DTAVSQTPKYLVTQMGNDKSIKCEQNLGHDTMYWYKQDSKKFLKIMFSYNNKELIINETVPNRFSPKSPDKAHLNLHINSLELGDSAVYFCASSLSSDRPRREKLFFGSGTQLSVL.

There are a few counts of this clonotype. The V and J genes are TRBV29-1 and TRBJ2-3; D is ambiguous. The V end was cut by 7 bases, the J end by 10 bases, with 18 bases between. Per germline, CDR1 SQVTM and CDR2 ANQGSEA. The CDR3 length is 12 residues. The CDR3 protein is CSAYPDGPPQYF. The CDR3 DNA sequence: TGCAGCGCCTACCCGGATGGACCGCCGCAGTATTTT.

The rearrangement links TRBV4-1 to TRBJ2-4; 11 bases map to TRBD2. Germline CDR1 is MGHRA and CDR2 is YSYEKL. The CDR3 has 18 residues. V lost 2 bases to trimming and J lost 15 bases; unmatched junction nucleotides: 21. Here the CDR3 reads CASSQWPASGRTDRGVYF. CDR3 bases: TGCGCCAGCAGCCAATGGCCCGCTAGCGGGAGGACCGATCGAGGGGTGTACTTC.

J is TRBJ2-5 and V is TRBV6-6; 8 bases are a match to TRBD1. Germline V lookup: CDR1 MNHNY, CDR2 SVGAGI (reference sequence). The CDR3 sequence is 15 residues long. The junction had 9 bases not matched to a gene; V was cut back by 4 bases and J by 5 bases. The CDR3 nucleotides read TGTGCCAGCAGTTTCAGGGGGCAGGTTCCCGAGACCCAGTACTTC. Amino acids: CASSFRGQVPETQYF.

On this clonotype: The junction and the germline gene differ at one end; a read error may be behind it. The chain uses TRBV2 and TRBJ1-5; 8 nucleotides align to TRBD1. Per germline, CDR1 SNHLY and CDR2 FYNNEI. The CDR3 totals 14 residues. CDR3 sequence: CAGSIQGVDQPQHF. CDR3 nucleotides: TGTGCCGGCAGTATACAGGGGGTAGACCAGCCCCAGCATTTT.

This clonotype was observed a handful of times. The V gene is TRBV12-3 or TRBV12-4, the J gene TRBJ1-5; the D is unclear. The CDR3 sequence is 14 residues long. The ends were cut back, 2 bases at V and 1 base at J, with 6 bases in the middle. The CDR3 sequence is CASSLSPSNQPQHF. The CDR3 nucleotides read TGTGCCAGCAGTTTATCACCAAGCAATCAGCCCCAGCATTTT.

The rearrangement uses TRBV29-1 and TRBJ2-7; TRBD2 matches 10 bases. Germline CDR1 SQVTM, CDR2 ANQGSEA. This CDR3 region has 15 residues. V gave up 6 bases and J gave up 7 bases; unmatched junction bases: 15. The CDR3 DNA reads as TGCAGCGTGGGTTTTATCGCTAGCGGGAGTGGTGAGCAGTACTTC. This gives the protein CSVGFIASGSGEQYF.

This clonotype has just a few counts. The genes are TRBV6-4 and TRBJ1-2, with D maybe TRBD1 (5 bases). CDR3 length: 16 amino acids. V lost 0 bases, J lost 4 bases, and 15 bases lay in between. CDR1 MRHNA and CDR2 SNTAGT come from the germline V gene. CDR3: CASSDSGTDRVYGYTF. The CDR3 nucleotides are TGTGCCAGCAGTGACTCTGGGACCGACCGCGTCTATGGCTACACCTTC.

V is TRBV9 and J is TRBJ2-1; 13 nucleotides align to TRBD2. The CDR3 has 14 amino acids. Germline-derived CDR1 and CDR2 are SGDLS and YYNGEE. Trimming at V came to 7 bases and at J to 8 bases, leaving 6 bases not matched to a gene. CDR3 sequence: CASGTSGGAYEQFF. In nucleotides, the CDR3 is TGTGCCAGCGGAACTAGCGGGGGGGCCTATGAGCAGTTCTTC. The whole variable domain, remainder taken from reference TRBV9 and TRBJ2-1, is DSGVTQTPKHLITATGQRVTLRCSPRSGDLSVYWYQQSLDQGLQFLIQYYNGEERAKGNILERFSAQQFPDLHSELNLSSLELGDSALYFCASGTSGGAYEQFFGPGTRLTVL.

CDR3 in DNA: TGCAGTGCGCCTGGACTAGCGGGGGATACCGGGGAGCTGTTTTTT. Encoded protein: CSAPGLAGDTGELFF. The rearrangement joins TRBV20-1 to TRBJ2-2; 13 bases agree with TRBD2. The CDR3 is made up of 15 amino acids. V trimming: 6 bases; J trimming: 5 bases; junction bases outside the gene matches: 6. The germline V gene has CDR1 DFQATT and CDR2 SNEGSKA (reference sequence).